The clone carrying this T cell receptor beta chain was detected many times. Its antigen is unidentified. Amplification of TCR beta CDR3 regions used RNA as the template. The TCR CDR3 first-round RT-PCR relied on the HTBI primer set. A single record per CDR3 protein comes from TCRdb applying MiXCR to the multiplex PCR reads. This table holds approximately 380,000 distinct CDR3 sequences, 15% to 20% found once. Per germline, CDR1 DFQATT and CDR2 SNEGSKA (reference sequence). The CDR3 runs to 14 residues. Trimming removed 1 base at V and 7 bases at J, with 13 bases between. The sample belongs to a study of T cells in Graves' hyperthyroidism and ophthalmopathy. Study overall: Peripheral blood collection took place at initial diagnosis, before any treatment.

The study's findings and limits: The model foresaw ophthalmopathy a median roughly 6 months prior to onset.

This clonotype was obtained from a man aged 18 to 29 with Graves' ophthalmopathy. This sequence joins TRBV20-1 and TRBJ1-4, with a tentative D call TRBD1 (5 bases). Input material: blood. CDR3 bases: TGCAGTGCTAGAGTGGACACACGGTTTGAAAAACTGTTTTTT. It yields the protein CSARVDTRFEKLFF.